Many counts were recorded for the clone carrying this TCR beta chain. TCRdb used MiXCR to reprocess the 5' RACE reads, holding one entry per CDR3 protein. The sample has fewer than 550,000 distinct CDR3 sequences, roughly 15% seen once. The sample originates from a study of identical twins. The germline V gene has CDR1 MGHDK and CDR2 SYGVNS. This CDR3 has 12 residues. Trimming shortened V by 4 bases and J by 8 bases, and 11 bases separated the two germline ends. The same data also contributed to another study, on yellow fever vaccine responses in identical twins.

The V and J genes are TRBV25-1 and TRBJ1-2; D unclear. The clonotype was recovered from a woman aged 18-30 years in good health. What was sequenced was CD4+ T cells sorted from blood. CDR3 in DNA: TGTGCCAGCAGTGGGGAAATAAGGGGCTACACCTTC. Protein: CASSGEIRGYTF.